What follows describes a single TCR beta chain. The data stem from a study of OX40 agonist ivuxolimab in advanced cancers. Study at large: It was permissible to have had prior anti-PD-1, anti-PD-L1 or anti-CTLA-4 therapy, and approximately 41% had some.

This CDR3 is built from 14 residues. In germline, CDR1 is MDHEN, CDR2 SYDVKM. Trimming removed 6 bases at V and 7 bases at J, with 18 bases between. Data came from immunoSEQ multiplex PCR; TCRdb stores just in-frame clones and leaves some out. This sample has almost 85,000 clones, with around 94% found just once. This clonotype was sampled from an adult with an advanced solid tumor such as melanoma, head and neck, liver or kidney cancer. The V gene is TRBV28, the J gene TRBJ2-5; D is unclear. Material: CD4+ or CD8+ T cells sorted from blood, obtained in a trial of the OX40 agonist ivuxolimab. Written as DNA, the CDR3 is TGTGCCAGCAGCCCGCCTGAAATCCCAGGGACCCAGTACTTC. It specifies CASSPPEIPGTQYF. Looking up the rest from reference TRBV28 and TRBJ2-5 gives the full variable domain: DVKVTQSSRYLVKRTGEKVFLECVQDMDHENMFWYRQDPGLGLRLIYFSYDVKMKEKGDIPEGYSVSREKKERFSLILESASTNQTSMYLCASSPPEIPGTQYFGPGTRLLVL.